The 3 T cell receptor beta chains below were found in one sample sequenced in a study of T cell responses to AZD1222 COVID-19 vaccine. Sequenced by immunoSEQ multiplex PCR; TCRdb stores in-frame clones only, minus some. This table holds about 97,000 clones, about 89% found once. Sequenced material: peripheral blood, taken 28 days after the second AZD1222 dose. These receptor sequences come from an adult who received the AZD1222 COVID-19 vaccine.

The chain combines TRBV20-1 with TRBJ1-1; 7 nucleotides line up with TRBD1. CDR3 length equals 13 residues. V lost 3 bases to trimming and J lost 4 bases; unmatched junction nucleotides: 5. The germline V gene encodes CDR1 DFQATT and CDR2 SNEGSKA (reference sequence). The CDR3 loop is CSASARGGTEAFF. DNA for the CDR3: TGCAGTGCTAGTGCCAGGGGGGGCACTGAAGCTTTCTTT.

The rearrangement links TRBV27 to TRBJ1-2, with D possibly TRBD1 on 6 matching bases. CDR3 length: 16 amino acids. The V gene's germline CDR1 is MNHEY and CDR2 SMNVEV (reference sequence). Trimming left V 5 bases short and J 5 bases short, with 21 bases between. CDR3 sequence: CASSLTPQGSLYGYTF. CDR3 sequence (DNA): TGTGCCAGCAGTCTTACCCCACAGGGAAGTTTGTATGGCTACACCTTC.

The chain joins TRBV7-9 to TRBJ2-2, with D unresolved. Trimming removed 1 base from V and 0 bases from J, with 6 bases in between. Germline CDR1 is SEHNR and CDR2 is FQNEAQ (reference sequence). The CDR3 runs 15 residues. CDR3 nucleotide sequence: TGTGCCAGCAGCTTAGAGTCGGCGAACACCGGGGAGCTGTTTTTT. Amino acids: CASSLESANTGELFF.